These 21 T cell receptor beta chains were all obtained from the same sample, sequenced in a study of immune evolution from preneoplasia to lung adenocarcinoma. Assay: immunoSEQ multiplex PCR; the TCRdb copy retains only in-frame clones and omits some. The sample has 30,000 to 45,000 clones; 74% are singletons. What was sequenced was FFPE invasive lung adenocarcinoma tissue. The receptors come from a person in their sixties or seventies with lung adenocarcinoma.

This chain joins TRBV7-2 and TRBJ1-1; D is perhaps TRBD1 (6 bases). The CDR3 extends over 14 amino acids. V lost 6 bases and J 1 base, leaving 12 bases between the germline ends. From germline, CDR1 is SGHTA and CDR2 FQGNSA. The CDR3 coding sequence is TGTGCCAGCAGGAGGTTGGGGGCGAACACTGAAGCTTTCTTT. Its translation: CASRRLGANTEAFF.

The chain has TRBV5-1 and TRBJ2-1; 8 bases line up with TRBD2. The CDR3 spans 15 residues. With 1 base clipped from V and 3 bases from J, the junction kept 3 bases outside the gene matches. Germline V lookup: CDR1 SGHRS, CDR2 YFSETQ. The chain's CDR3 is CASSLSGRGYNEQFF. CDR3 coding DNA: TGCGCCAGCAGCTTGAGCGGGAGAGGCTACAATGAGCAGTTCTTC.

This clone was seen more than once but under ten times. The chain joins TRBV7-9 to TRBJ2-2, with 7 nucleotides matching TRBD1. CDR1 is SEHNR, CDR2 FQNEAQ, per germline (reference sequence). The CDR3 extends over 16 amino acids. The V gene end was trimmed by 4 bases and the J gene end by 0 bases; junction bases not matched to a gene: 5. The CDR3 sequence: CASSSRTGSNTGELFF. The CDR3 region has the DNA TGTGCCAGCAGCTCTCGGACAGGTTCGAACACCGGGGAGCTGTTTTTT.

Concerning this clone itself: Its ends do not fully match the called genes, so a read error is possible. The V and J genes are TRBV19 and TRBJ1-4; TRBD1 agrees at 8 bases. This CDR3 is built from 15 residues. Per germline, CDR1 LNHDA and CDR2 SQIVND (reference sequence). CDR3 amino acids: CASTRTGKYNEELFF. CDR3 DNA sequence: TGTGCCAGTACCCGGACAGGGAAATATAATGAAGAACTGTTTTTT.

This chain uses TRBV11-2 with TRBJ2-7, with a possible D match to TRBD1 (5 bases). Germline CDR1 is SGHAT and CDR2 is FQNNGV. V dropped 5 bases and J dropped 4 bases, with 12 bases sitting between them. The CDR3 extends over 13 amino acids. The CDR3 nucleotides read TGTGCCAGCAGCAGGGGCGGTATGTACGAGCAGTACTTC. This sequence encodes CASSRGGMYEQYF.

This clone was picked up a small number of times. This chain uses TRBV5-6 with TRBJ2-1; the D is unclear. This CDR3 is 18 amino acids long. V was clipped by 4 bases and J by 5 bases, with 25 bases between them. CDR1 is SGHDT and CDR2 is YYEEEE in the germline V gene. The CDR3 here is CASSRKLGTRFTHNEQFF. DNA for the CDR3: TGTGCCAGCAGCCGTAAATTGGGAACCCGCTTCACTCACAATGAGCAGTTCTTC.

The rearrangement links TRBV7-9 to TRBJ2-1; tentative D call: TRBD2 (6 bases). CDR3 length: 14 amino acids. Germline CDR1 SEHNR, CDR2 FQNEAQ (reference sequence). The ends were cut back, 2 bases at V and 8 bases at J, with 13 bases in the middle. CDR3 protein: CASSLLRDGDEQFF. CDR3 nucleotides: TGTGCCAGCAGCTTATTGCGGGATGGTGATGAGCAGTTCTTC.

This clone has only a few counts. The chain combines TRBV5-1 with TRBJ1-1, with D possibly matching TRBD1 (6 bases). The V and J ends lost 2 bases and 3 bases respectively, with 11 bases between them. Per germline, CDR1 SGHRS and CDR2 YFSETQ. There are 14 residues in the CDR3. The CDR3 protein is CASSFTGRDTEAFF. The DNA for the CDR3 is TGCGCCAGCAGCTTTACAGGGCGGGACACTGAAGCTTTCTTT.

This clone is categorized as large (0.1 to 1%). The rearrangement joins TRBV18 to TRBJ2-7; D is possibly TRBD1 (6 bases). Germline V gene lookup returns CDR1 KGHSH and CDR2 LQKENI. V shed 6 bases and J shed 3 bases, with 18 bases lying between them. The length of the CDR3 is 15 residues. The CDR3 sequence: CASSSRQGLSYEQYF. The CDR3 DNA reads TGTGCCAGCTCCTCCAGGCAGGGGTTGAGCTACGAGCAGTACTTC.

The V and J genes are TRBV4-1 and TRBJ2-3; D might be TRBD1 (5 bases). Germline V gene lookup returns CDR1 MGHRA and CDR2 YSYEKL. The CDR3 sequence is 17 residues long. Trimming stripped 2 bases from V and 4 bases from J, with 19 bases between. CDR3 DNA: TGCGCCAGCAGCCAATCGGGCAGGGTTGGTTTCGCAGATACGCAGTATTTT. Translation: CASSQSGRVGFADTQYF.

This clone appeared a few times. The CDR3 reads CASSLGGQGSYEQYF. The CDR3 DNA reads as TGTGCCAGCTCACTCGGAGGACAGGGTTCGTACGAGCAGTACTTC. This rearrangement joins TRBV18 to TRBJ2-7, with 8 bases lining up with TRBD1. The CDR3 spans 15 residues. CDR1 KGHSH and CDR2 LQKENI come from the germline V gene. After removal of 4 bases from V and 4 bases from J, the junction contained 9 bases not matched to a gene.

DNA of the CDR3: TGTGCCAGCAGTCCCCCCCCCGGGACAGGGTTGAGCACCGGGGAGCTGTTTTTT. It codes for CASSPPPGTGLSTGELFF. V and J are TRBV28 and TRBJ2-2; the match to TRBD1 covers 9 bases. The CDR3 has 18 residues. Germline values: CDR1 MDHEN, CDR2 SYDVKM. J lost 4 bases, V lost 5 bases, and 14 bases had no gene match.

The rearrangement uses TRBV27 and TRBJ2-6, with D maybe TRBD2 (5 bases). Trimming shortened V by 5 bases and J by 0 bases, and 14 bases separated the two germline ends. Looked up from germline, CDR1 is MNHEY and CDR2 is SMNVEV (reference sequence). The CDR3 is 17 amino acids. CDR3 bases: TGTGCCAGCAGTCCCGGGATCGTTGGCTCTGGGGCCAACGTCCTGACTTTC. Translation gives CASSPGIVGSGANVLTF.

The chain uses TRBV19 and TRBJ2-5; D might be TRBD2 (6 bases). The CDR3 covers 11 residues. V was cut by 10 bases and J by 10 bases, with 16 bases left in between. CDR1 is LNHDA, CDR2 SQIVND, per germline (reference sequence). In DNA, the CDR3 is TGTGCCACCAAGACGGGAGTAGGCCAGTACTTC. This sequence encodes CATKTGVGQYF.

V usage is TRBV7-9 and J usage is TRBJ2-1; perhaps TRBD1 as D (5 bases). In germline, CDR1 is SEHNR, CDR2 FQNEAQ (reference sequence). V shed 5 bases and J shed 1 base, with 15 bases lying between them. The CDR3 loop spans 16 amino acids. For the CDR3, the DNA is TGTGCCAGCAGCCCCCTCTGGACACCATCCTACAATGAGCAGTTCTTC. Translating it yields CASSPLWTPSYNEQFF.

This sequence joins TRBV5-4 and TRBJ2-5; perhaps TRBD2 as D (5 bases). The germline gives CDR1 SGHNT, CDR2 YYREEE (reference sequence). The CDR3 contains 13 residues. V dropped 4 bases and J dropped 3 bases, with 10 bases sitting between them. In DNA, the CDR3 is TGTGCCAGCAGCGCTTATAGCGAAGAGACCCAGTACTTC. This gives the protein CASSAYSEETQYF.

This chain links TRBV27 with TRBJ2-1, with D possibly matching TRBD2 (5 bases). V lost 4 bases and J lost 1, with 17 bases in between. Germline-derived CDR1 and CDR2 are MNHEY and SMNVEV (reference sequence). The CDR3 is 17 residues long. The CDR3, as DNA: TGTGCCAGCAGTTCCTCTATAATCGGGAAGTCCTACAATGAGCAGTTCTTC. It translates to CASSSSIIGKSYNEQFF.

The CDR3 loop reads CASKTGGLNYEQYF. The CDR3 DNA is TGTGCCAGCAAAACAGGGGGTTTAAACTACGAGCAGTACTTC. The chain employs TRBV6-5 and TRBJ2-7, with 8 bases matching TRBD1. With V trimmed by 7 bases and J by 3 bases, 8 bases remained unmatched. The CDR3 is 14 residues long. Looked up from germline, CDR1 is MNHEY and CDR2 is SVGAGI.

This clone was observed a few times. This chain links TRBV7-8 with TRBJ2-5, with D maybe TRBD2 (8 bases). From germline, CDR1 is SGHVS and CDR2 FQNEAQ. V was cut by 5 bases and J by 5 bases, with 24 bases left in between. This CDR3 spans 17 amino acids. The CDR3 bases are TGTGCCAGCAGCCCCCAGGGCGGGGGGACAGCAGGGGAGACCCAGTACTTC. Its protein product is CASSPQGGGTAGETQYF.

This clone showed up just a few times. The chain couples TRBV5-1 to TRBJ1-1, with D unclear. V shed 0 bases and J shed 4 bases, with 10 bases lying between them. Germline assignment: CDR1 SGHRS and CDR2 YFSETQ. The CDR3 length is 14 residues. CDR3 DNA: TGCGCCAGCAGCTTGGTAGGGTCTACCACTGAAGCTTTCTTT. Protein product: CASSLVGSTTEAFF. Together with reference TRBV5-1 and TRBJ1-1, the CDR3 gives the full variable domain: KAGVTQTPRYLIKTRGQQVTLSCSPISGHRSVSWYQQTPGQGLQFLFEYFSETQRNKGNFPGRFSGRQFSNSRSEMNVSTLELGDSALYLCASSLVGSTTEAFFGQGTRLTVV.

The chain carries TRBV18 and TRBJ1-3, with a tentative D call TRBD1 (5 bases). V was pared by 2 bases and J by 2 bases, with 10 bases between. The V gene's germline CDR1 is KGHSH and CDR2 LQKENI. The CDR3 totals 15 residues. The CDR3 region is CASSPAQDTGNTIYF. CDR3 in DNA: TGTGCCAGCTCACCAGCCCAGGACACTGGAAACACCATATATTTT.